The T cell receptor beta chain described here comes from a study of shared clonotypes between healthy human individuals. Looking at the study overall: In total, the donors were two women and a few men aged 18 to 49.

The CDR3 spans 14 residues. As processed by the authors: Junction-only sequences without quality scores were provided by ImmunoSEQ, so filtering was different. TCRdb's copy holds only in-frame clones and misses some; the assay was immunoSEQ multiplex PCR. The V and J calls and the clone size are those of that table, but D and trimming were determined from the DNA. Altogether about 490,000 clones are present, approximately 81% being singletons, with the ten largest covering roughly 13%. Findings and limits, study-wide: It was only blood that was sampled, and tissue repertoires likely differ. Owing to a small donor count, the genetic and exposure-history diversity represented was limited.

Note on this clone: Its antigen is unknown.

The specimen was PBMCs. The rearrangement links TRBV21-1 to TRBJ2-7; the table's D call of TRBD2 was not tested on the DNA. TRBV21-1 is a listed pseudogene. The TCR was taken from a woman in her 40s in good health. Some clones in this sample may be carry-over from other donors' samples. CDR3 nucleotide sequence: TGTGCCAACCTGGCGGGAGTGGGGATCTACGAGCAGTACTTC. Its protein is CANLAGVGIYEQYF.